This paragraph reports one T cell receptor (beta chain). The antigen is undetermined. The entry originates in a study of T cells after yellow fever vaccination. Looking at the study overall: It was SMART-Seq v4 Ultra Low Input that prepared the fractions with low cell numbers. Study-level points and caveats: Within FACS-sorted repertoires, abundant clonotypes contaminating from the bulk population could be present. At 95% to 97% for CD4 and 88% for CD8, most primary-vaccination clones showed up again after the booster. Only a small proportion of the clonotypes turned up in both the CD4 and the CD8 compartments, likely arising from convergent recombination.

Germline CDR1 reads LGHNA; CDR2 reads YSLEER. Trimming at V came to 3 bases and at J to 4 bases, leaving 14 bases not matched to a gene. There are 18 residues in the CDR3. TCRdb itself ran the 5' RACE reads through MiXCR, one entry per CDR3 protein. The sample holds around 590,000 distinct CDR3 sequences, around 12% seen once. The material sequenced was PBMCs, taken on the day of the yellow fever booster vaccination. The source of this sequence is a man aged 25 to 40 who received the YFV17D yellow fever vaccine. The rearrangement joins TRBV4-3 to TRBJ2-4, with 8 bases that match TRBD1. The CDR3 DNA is TGCGCCAGCAGCCACCCATCCTCTGACAGGGGAGGAAAAAACATTCAGTACTTC. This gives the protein CASSHPSSDRGGKNIQYF.